This TCR beta chain emerged from a study of T cell responses to AZD1222 COVID-19 vaccine. Profiling relied on immunoSEQ multiplex PCR, and the TCRdb table lists in-frame clones only, not all of them. The table records approximately 150,000 clones, roughly nine tenths of them present only once. Material: peripheral blood, obtained 28 days after the second AZD1222 dose. This sequence originates from an adult who received the AZD1222 COVID-19 vaccine.

This CDR3 is CASNSRGNTIYF. The CDR3 DNA sequence: TGTGCCAGCAACTCGCGCGGAAACACCATATATTTT. The chain combines TRBV13 with TRBJ1-3; D gene unclear. CDR1 and CDR2 from the germline V gene are PRHDT and FYEKMQ (reference sequence). Between the trimmed V and J ends, which lost 7 bases and 4 bases, there was a span of 8 bases. This CDR3 spans 12 amino acids.